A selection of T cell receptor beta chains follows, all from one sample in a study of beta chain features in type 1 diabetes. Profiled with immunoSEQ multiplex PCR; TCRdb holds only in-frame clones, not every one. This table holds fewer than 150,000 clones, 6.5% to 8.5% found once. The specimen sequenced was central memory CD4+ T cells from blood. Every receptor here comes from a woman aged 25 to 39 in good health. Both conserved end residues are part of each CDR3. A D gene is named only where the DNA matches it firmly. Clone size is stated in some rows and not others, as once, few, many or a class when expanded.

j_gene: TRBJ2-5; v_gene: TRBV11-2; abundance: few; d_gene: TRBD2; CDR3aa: CASSLGTSGQETQYF; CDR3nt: TGTGCCAGCAGCTTGGGGACTAGCGGACAAGAGACCCAGTACTTC
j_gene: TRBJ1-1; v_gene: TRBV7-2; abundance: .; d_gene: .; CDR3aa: CASSLTGGKTEAFF; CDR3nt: TGTGCCAGCAGCTTGACCGGGGGTAAGACTGAAGCTTTCTTT
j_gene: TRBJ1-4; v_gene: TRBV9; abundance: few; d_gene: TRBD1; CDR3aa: CASSETGGTNEKLFF; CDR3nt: TGTGCCAGCAGCGAAACAGGGGGGACTAATGAAAAACTGTTTTTT
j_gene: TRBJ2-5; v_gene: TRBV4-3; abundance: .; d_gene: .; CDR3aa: CASSQDIAVGSGGTQYF; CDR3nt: TGCGCCAGCAGCCAAGATATAGCGGTTGGGTCAGGCGGGACCCAGTACTTC
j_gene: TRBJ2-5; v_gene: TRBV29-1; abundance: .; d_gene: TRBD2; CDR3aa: CSSKDGLAETQYF; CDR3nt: TGCAGCTCAAAAGATGGACTAGCAGAGACCCAGTACTTC
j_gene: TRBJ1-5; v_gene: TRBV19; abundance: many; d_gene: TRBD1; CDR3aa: CASQRQGNQPQHF; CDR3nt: TGTGCCAGTCAAAGACAGGGGAATCAGCCCCAGCATTTT
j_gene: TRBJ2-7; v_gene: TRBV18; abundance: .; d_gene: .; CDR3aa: CASSPQHSSYEQYF; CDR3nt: TGTGCCAGCTCACCACAGCACAGCTCCTACGAGCAGTACTTC
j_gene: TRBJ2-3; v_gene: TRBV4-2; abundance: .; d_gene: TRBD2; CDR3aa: CASKRTSGSDTQYF; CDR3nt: TGTGCCAGCAAGAGGACTAGCGGGAGCGATACGCAGTATTTT
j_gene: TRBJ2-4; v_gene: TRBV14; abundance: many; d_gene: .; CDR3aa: CASSRMRSKNIQYF; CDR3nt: TGTGCCAGCAGCCGTATGCGATCCAAAAACATTCAGTACTTC
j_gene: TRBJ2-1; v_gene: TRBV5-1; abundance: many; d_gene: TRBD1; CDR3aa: CASSLVPRTGGANEQFF; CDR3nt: TGCGCCAGCAGCTTGGTTCCCCGGACAGGGGGGGCAAATGAGCAGTTCTTC
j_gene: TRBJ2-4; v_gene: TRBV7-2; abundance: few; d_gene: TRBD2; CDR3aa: CASSLAGGDIQYF; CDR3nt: TGTGCCAGCAGCTTAGCGGGAGGGGACATTCAGTACTTC
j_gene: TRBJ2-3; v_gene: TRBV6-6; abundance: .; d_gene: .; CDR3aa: CASSLITGTDTQYF; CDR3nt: TGTGCCAGCAGCCTTATCACAGGCACAGATACGCAGTATTTT
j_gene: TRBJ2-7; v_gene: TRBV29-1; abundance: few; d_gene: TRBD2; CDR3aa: CSVEDAKTSGRTEQYF; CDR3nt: TGCAGCGTTGAAGATGCGAAGACTAGCGGGAGGACCGAGCAGTACTTC
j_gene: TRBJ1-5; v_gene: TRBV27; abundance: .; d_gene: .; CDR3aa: CASSRPGRNQPQHF; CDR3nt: TGTGCCAGCAGCCGGCCCGGCAGGAATCAGCCCCAGCATTTT
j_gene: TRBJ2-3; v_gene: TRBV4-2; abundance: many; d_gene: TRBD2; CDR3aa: CASSPHLAGEGSDTQYF; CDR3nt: TGTGCCAGCAGCCCCCACTTAGCGGGAGAGGGTTCAGATACGCAGTATTTT
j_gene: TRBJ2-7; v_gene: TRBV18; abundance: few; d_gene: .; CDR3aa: CASSPASSYEQYF; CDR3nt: TGTGCCAGCTCACCAGCCAGTTCCTACGAGCAGTACTTC
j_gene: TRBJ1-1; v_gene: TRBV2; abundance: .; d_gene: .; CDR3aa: CATQGSMNTEAFF; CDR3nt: TGTGCCACCCAGGGGTCCATGAACACTGAAGCTTTCTTT
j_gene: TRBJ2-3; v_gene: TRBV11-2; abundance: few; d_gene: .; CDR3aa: CASSTRTETDTQYF; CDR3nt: TGTGCCAGCAGCACCCGGACAGAGACAGATACGCAGTATTTT
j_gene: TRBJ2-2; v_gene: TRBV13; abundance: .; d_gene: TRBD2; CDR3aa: CASSILTSGNTGELFF; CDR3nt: TGTGCCAGCAGCATTCTGACTAGCGGGAACACCGGGGAGCTGTTTTTT
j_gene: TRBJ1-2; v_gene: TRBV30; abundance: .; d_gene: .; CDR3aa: CAWSRGDYGYTF; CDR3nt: TGTGCCTGGAGCAGGGGAGACTATGGCTACACCTTC
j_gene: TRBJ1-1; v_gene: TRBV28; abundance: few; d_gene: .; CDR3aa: CASSFFMNTEAFF; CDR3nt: TGTGCCAGCAGTTTTTTCATGAACACTGAAGCTTTCTTT
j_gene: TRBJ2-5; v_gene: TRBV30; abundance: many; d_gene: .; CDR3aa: CAWRQFQETQYF; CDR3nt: TGTGCCTGGAGGCAGTTCCAAGAGACCCAGTACTTC
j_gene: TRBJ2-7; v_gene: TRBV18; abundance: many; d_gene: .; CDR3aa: CASSPGQNPYEQYF; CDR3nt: TGTGCCAGCTCACCAGGGCAGAACCCCTACGAGCAGTACTTC
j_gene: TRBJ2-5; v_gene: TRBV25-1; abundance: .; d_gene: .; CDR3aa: CASSEYRDSMSQETQYF; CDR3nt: TGTGCCAGCAGTGAGTACAGGGATTCGATGTCTCAAGAGACCCAGTACTTC
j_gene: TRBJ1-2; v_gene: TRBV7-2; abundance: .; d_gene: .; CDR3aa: CASSLGQESYGYTF; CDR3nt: TGTGCCAGCAGCTTAGGACAGGAGTCCTATGGCTACACCTTC
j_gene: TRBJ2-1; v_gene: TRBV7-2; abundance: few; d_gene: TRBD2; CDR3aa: CASSLTSASGYNEQFF; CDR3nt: TGTGCCAGCAGCTTAACGTCCGCTAGCGGTTACAATGAGCAGTTCTTC
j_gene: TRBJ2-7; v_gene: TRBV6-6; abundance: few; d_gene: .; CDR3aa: CASSWDQGSSYEQYF; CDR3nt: TGTGCCAGCAGTTGGGATCAGGGGAGTAGCTACGAGCAGTACTTC
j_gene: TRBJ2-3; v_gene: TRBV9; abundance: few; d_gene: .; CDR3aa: CASSPRTSTDTQYF; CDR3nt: TGTGCCAGCAGCCCGCGGACTAGCACAGATACGCAGTATTTT
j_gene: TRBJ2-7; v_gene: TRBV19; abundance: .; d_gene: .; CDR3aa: CASSRSPKSAAANEQYF; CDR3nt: TGTGCCAGTAGTAGGTCCCCAAAATCCGCGGCCGCTAACGAGCAGTACTTC
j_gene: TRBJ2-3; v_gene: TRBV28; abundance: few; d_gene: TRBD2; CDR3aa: CASTSGSKDTQYF; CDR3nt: TGTGCCAGCACTAGCGGGAGTAAAGATACGCAGTATTTT
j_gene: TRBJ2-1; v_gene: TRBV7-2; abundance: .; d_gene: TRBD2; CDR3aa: CASSFSLAGGAHEQFF; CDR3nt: TGTGCCAGCAGCTTTAGCTTAGCGGGGGGGGCACATGAGCAGTTCTTC
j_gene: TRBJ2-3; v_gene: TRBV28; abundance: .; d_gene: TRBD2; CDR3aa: CASRDPGLAGFLDTQYF; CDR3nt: TGTGCCAGCAGGGACCCGGGACTAGCGGGATTCTTGGATACGCAGTATTTT
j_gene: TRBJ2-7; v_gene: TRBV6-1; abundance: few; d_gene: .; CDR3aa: CASSPTRVSEQYF; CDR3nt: TGTGCCAGCAGCCCTACGCGGGTCAGCGAGCAGTACTTC
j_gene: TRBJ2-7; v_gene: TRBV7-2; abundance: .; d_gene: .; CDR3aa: CASSEYSSEQYF; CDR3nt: TGTGCCAGCAGCGAATACAGCAGCGAGCAGTACTTC
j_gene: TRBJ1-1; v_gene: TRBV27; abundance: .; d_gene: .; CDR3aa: CASSFIGQRAFF; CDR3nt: TGTGCCAGCAGTTTTATCGGACAAAGAGCTTTCTTT
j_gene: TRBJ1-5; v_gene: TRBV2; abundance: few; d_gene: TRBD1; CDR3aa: CASSSTGPDQPQHF; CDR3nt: TGTGCCAGCAGTTCGACAGGGCCTGATCAGCCCCAGCATTTT
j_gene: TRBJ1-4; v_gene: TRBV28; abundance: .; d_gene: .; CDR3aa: CASSAQGSGRFEKLFF; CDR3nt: TGTGCCAGCAGTGCTCAGGGATCTGGTCGCTTCGAAAAACTGTTTTTT
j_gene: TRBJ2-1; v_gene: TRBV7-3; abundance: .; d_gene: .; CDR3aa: CASSFEQGNEQFF; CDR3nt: TGTGCCAGCAGCTTCGAGCAGGGCAATGAGCAGTTCTTC
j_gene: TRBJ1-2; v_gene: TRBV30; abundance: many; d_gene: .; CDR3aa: CAWSVNRMGHTF; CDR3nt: TGTGCCTGGAGTGTGAACAGAATGGGGCACACCTTC
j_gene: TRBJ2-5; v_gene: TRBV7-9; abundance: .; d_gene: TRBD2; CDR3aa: CASSLGLAGRINTETQYF; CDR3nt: TGTGCCAGCAGCCTAGGACTAGCGGGTCGAATTAATACGGAGACCCAGTACTTC